The 27 T cell receptor beta chains below come from one sample, sequenced in a study of T cell responses to AZD1222 COVID-19 vaccine. The repertoire was sequenced with immunoSEQ multiplex PCR; TCRdb's copy has only in-frame clones and lacks some. This sample yields more than 60,000 clones, of which about nine tenths are seen a single time; 24% belongs to the top ten. This material consisted of peripheral blood, taken on day 0 of AZD1222 vaccination. These receptors all come from an adult in good health.

V is TRBV5-1 and J is TRBJ1-1, with 7 nucleotides matching TRBD1. V lost 2 bases, J lost 6 bases, and 7 bases stayed unmatched. Germline V gene sequence: CDR1 SGHRS, CDR2 YFSETQ. CDR3 length: 14 amino acids. CDR3 nucleotide sequence: TGCGCCAGCAGCTTAAGAGGGGGCGACGCTGAAGCTTTCTTT. Translation gives CASSLRGGDAEAFF.

The rearrangement uses TRBV5-1 and TRBJ1-1; D may be TRBD1 (5 bases). The germline V gene has CDR1 SGHRS and CDR2 YFSETQ. V lost 1 base, J lost 6 bases, and 13 bases lay in between. The CDR3 covers 14 residues. The DNA for the CDR3 is TGCGCCAGCAGCTTGCTTGGGGGGATCGCTGAAGCTTTCTTT. Protein sequence: CASSLLGGIAEAFF.

The rearrangement links TRBV19 to TRBJ1-5, with TRBD1 matching over 8 bases. This CDR3 spans 12 amino acids. The germline V gene has CDR1 LNHDA and CDR2 SQIVND (reference sequence). V was pared by 9 bases and J by 6 bases, with 4 bases of the junction left unmatched. The CDR3 region is CASTTGVQPQHF. The DNA of the CDR3 is TGTGCCAGCACGACAGGGGTTCAGCCCCAGCATTTT.

The V and J genes are TRBV4-1 and TRBJ2-7, with TRBD2 identical over 10 bases. This CDR3 is 16 amino acids long. V was pared by 0 bases and J by 3 bases, with 5 bases of the junction left unmatched. Germline assignment: CDR1 MGHRA and CDR2 YSYEKL. Written as DNA, the CDR3 is TGCGCCAGCAGCCAAGATCCCTCTAGCGGGAGCTACGAGCAGTACTTC. Translated: CASSQDPSSGSYEQYF.

The chain is built from TRBV30 and TRBJ1-1; TRBD1 agrees at 8 bases. In germline, CDR1 is GTSNPN, CDR2 SVGIG (reference sequence). The CDR3 runs 15 residues. The trim removed 2 bases at V and 1 base at J, leaving 6 bases unmatched. The CDR3 sequence is CAWSHLGQANTEAFF. The CDR3, as DNA: TGTGCCTGGAGTCACCTGGGACAGGCGAACACTGAAGCTTTCTTT. Drawing the rest from reference TRBV30 and TRBJ1-1, the complete variable domain is SQTIHQWPATLVQPVGSPLSLECTVEGTSNPNLYWYRQAAGRGLQLLFYSVGIGQISSEVPQNLSASRPQDRQFILSSKKLLLSDSGFYLCAWSHLGQANTEAFFGQGTRLTVV.

The chain employs TRBV1 and TRBJ1-3; the D segment call TRBD1 is taken from the table without a DNA check. TRBV1 is assigned pseudogene status. The CDR3 totals 16 residues. The CDR3 DNA reads as TGCACCAGCAGTCACTACCCGACAGGCTTTGGAAACACCATATATTTT. This sequence encodes CTSSHYPTGFGNTIYF.

V gene TRBV5-1 combines with J gene TRBJ1-2; 7 bases align to TRBD1. Germline values: CDR1 SGHRS, CDR2 YFSETQ. This CDR3 has 14 amino acids. V was clipped by 0 bases and J by 6 bases; unmatched bases: 5. DNA for the CDR3: TGCGCCAGCAGCTTGGACCCAACAGGGGATGGCTACACCTTC. This encodes CASSLDPTGDGYTF.

This rearrangement joins TRBV28 to TRBJ1-1; 8 bases map to TRBD1. This CDR3 has 14 amino acids. CDR1 MDHEN and CDR2 SYDVKM come from the germline V gene. V dropped 7 bases and J dropped 0; count of bases not matched to a gene: 4. CDR3 in amino acids: CASINRGMNTEAFF. CDR3 DNA: TGTGCCAGCATTAACAGGGGGATGAACACTGAAGCTTTCTTT.

The chain recombines TRBV29-1 with TRBJ1-2; D is ambiguous. This CDR3 contains 11 residues. In germline, CDR1 is SQVTM, CDR2 ANQGSEA. V lost 6 bases to trimming and J lost 3 bases, with 8 bases between them. CDR3: CSVETDYGYTF. The CDR3 DNA reads TGCAGCGTGGAGACGGACTATGGCTACACCTTC.

The V call is TRBV29-1, the J call TRBJ2-1, with 7 nucleotides matching TRBD2. Germline assignment: CDR1 SQVTM and CDR2 ANQGSEA. V shed 7 bases and J 5 bases; nucleotides not matched to a gene: 14. CDR3 length: 15 residues. The CDR3 spells CSATQVAGPNNEQFF. For the CDR3, the DNA is TGCAGCGCCACTCAAGTAGCGGGCCCCAACAATGAGCAGTTCTTC.

On this clone: This specimen includes other DNA sequences encoding the same CDR3. V gene TRBV5-1 combines with J gene TRBJ1-1, with D possibly TRBD1 on 5 matching bases. V was cut by 4 bases and J by 3 bases, with 16 bases left in between. CDR3 length: 15 amino acids. Germline assignment: CDR1 SGHRS and CDR2 YFSETQ. This CDR3 is CASSGPSGGDTEAFF. The CDR3 DNA follows: TGCGCCAGCAGCGGCCCTTCGGGGGGTGACACTGAAGCTTTCTTT.

The chain recombines TRBV11-3 with TRBJ2-7; 7 nucleotides match TRBD2. Germline loops: CDR1 SGHNT, CDR2 YENEEA. This CDR3 region has 15 residues. V was pared by 3 bases and J by 1 base, with 6 bases of the junction left unmatched. CDR3 in DNA: TGTGCCAGCAGCTTGGGGGAGGGCCGATCCTACGAGCAGTACTTC. Residues: CASSLGEGRSYEQYF.

The chain carries TRBV7-9 and TRBJ2-2; 9 positions match TRBD2. This CDR3 is 15 amino acids long. The V and J ends lost 7 bases and 0 bases, in that order; junction bases with no gene match: 3. CDR1 and CDR2 (germline): SEHNR, FQNEAQ (reference sequence). CDR3: CASNLAGPNTGELFF. CDR3 nucleotides: TGTGCCAGCAACCTAGCGGGACCGAACACCGGGGAGCTGTTTTTT.

The chain combines TRBV5-1 with TRBJ2-2; 11 bases align to TRBD2. The germline CDR1 and CDR2 sequences are SGHRS and YFSETQ. The CDR3 length is 20 residues. J gave up 9 bases and V 5 bases, and 24 bases lay outside the gene matches. The CDR3 reads CASSPRLAGIGRPFKRELFF. As DNA, the CDR3 is TGCGCCAGCAGTCCAAGACTAGCGGGGATCGGTCGACCCTTTAAGAGGGAGCTGTTTTTT.

This rearrangement joins TRBV19 to TRBJ1-1; 8 nucleotides line up with TRBD1. CDR1 and CDR2 from the germline V gene are LNHDA and SQIVND (reference sequence). V lost 7 bases, J lost 4 bases, and 11 bases stayed unmatched. The CDR3 length is 15 residues. The CDR3 bases are TGTGCCAGTAAAAGGATGACAGGGGCGGCCACTGAAGCTTTCTTT. Translated, it gives CASKRMTGAATEAFF.

The chain couples TRBV5-4 to TRBJ2-5; 7 positions agree with TRBD2. The length of the CDR3 is 14 residues. V trimming: 3 bases; J trimming: 4 bases; junction bases outside the gene matches: 6. The germline V gene has CDR1 SGHNT and CDR2 YYREEE (reference sequence). CDR3 sequence: CASSSASSGETQYF. The CDR3 DNA is TGTGCCAGCAGCTCGGCGTCTAGCGGAGAGACCCAGTACTTC. The full variable domain, completed using reference TRBV5-4 and TRBJ2-5, is ETGVTQSPTHLIKTRGQQVTLRCSSQSGHNTVSWYQQALGQGPQFIFQYYREEENGRGNFPPRFSGLQFPNYSSELNVNALELDDSALYLCASSSASSGETQYFGPGTRLLVL.

The chain carries TRBV15 and TRBJ2-7; 7 bases are shared with TRBD1. This CDR3 has 17 amino acids. The trim removed 0 bases at V and 2 bases at J, leaving 10 bases unmatched. Per germline, CDR1 LNHNV and CDR2 YYDKDF (reference sequence). CDR3 amino acids: CATSRDLLRDSTYEQYF. The CDR3 coding sequence is TGTGCCACCAGCAGAGATCTCCTTCGGGACAGCACCTACGAGCAGTACTTC.

The chain is built from TRBV9 and TRBJ1-3; D is uncertain. This CDR3 has 14 amino acids. Germline lookup yields CDR1 SGDLS and CDR2 YYNGEE. Trimming pared 0 bases from V and 4 bases from J, leaving 8 bases between. The CDR3 nucleotides read TGTGCCAGCAGCGTAGGCCCGGAGGGAAACACCATATATTTT. Amino acids: CASSVGPEGNTIYF. The full variable domain, in which reference TRBV9 and TRBJ1-3 provide the parts outside the CDR3, is DSGVTQTPKHLITATGQRVTLRCSPRSGDLSVYWYQQSLDQGLQFLIQYYNGEERAKGNILERFSAQQFPDLHSELNLSSLELGDSALYFCASSVGPEGNTIYFGEGSWLTVV.

The V and J genes are TRBV7-3 and TRBJ2-7; D is perhaps TRBD1 (5 bases). Germline V gene lookup returns CDR1 SGHTA and CDR2 FQGTGA. The CDR3 loop spans 10 amino acids. The V and J ends lost 11 bases and 3 bases respectively, with 8 bases between them. The CDR3 DNA follows: TGTGCCGGGGCTGGCTACGAGCAGTACTTC. This gives the protein CAGAGYEQYF.

The V and J genes are TRBV7-8 and TRBJ2-3, with 14 bases aligning to TRBD2. Trimming took 5 bases from V and 7 from J; bases not matched to a gene: 11. From germline, CDR1 is SGHVS and CDR2 FQNEAQ. This CDR3 comprises 17 residues. CDR3 DNA sequence: TGTGCCAGCAGCACGCGACTAGCGGGAGGGGCCCCGAATACGCAGTATTTT. Protein sequence: CASSTRLAGGAPNTQYF.

This rearrangement joins TRBV29-1 to TRBJ2-7, with no clear D. The CDR3 is made up of 13 amino acids. V was trimmed by 4 bases and J by 4 bases, leaving 14 bases between them. From germline, CDR1 is SQVTM and CDR2 ANQGSEA. The CDR3 coding sequence is TGCAGCGTTGTAATCCAGAATCGGTACGAGCAGTACTTC. It translates to CSVVIQNRYEQYF.

The chain couples TRBV5-4 to TRBJ2-7; TRBD2 is a possible D gene (5 bases). The CDR3 runs to 13 residues. Germline-derived CDR1 and CDR2 are SGHNT and YYREEE (reference sequence). The V end was cut by 4 bases, the J end by 3 bases, with 11 bases between. The CDR3 bases are TGTGCCAGCAGCCCGAGGGCCGGCTACGAGCAGTACTTC. Translating gives CASSPRAGYEQYF.

DNA for the CDR3: TGCGCCAGCAGTGAGTCGGGGGGCTCCTACAATGAGCAGTTCTTC. It encodes CASSESGGSYNEQFF. This rearrangement joins TRBV10-1 to TRBJ2-1; the D gene is possibly TRBD2 (6 bases). The V gene lost 0 bases and the J gene lost 0 bases, with 6 bases spanning the gap. This CDR3 is 15 amino acids long. Germline loops: CDR1 WNHNN, CDR2 SYGVQD (reference sequence).

The chain links TRBV18 to TRBJ1-1, with 7 bases that match TRBD1. CDR3 size: 16 residues. V shed 0 bases, J shed 5 bases, and the junction held 9 bases outside the gene matches. Germline V lookup: CDR1 KGHSH, CDR2 LQKENI. The chain's CDR3 is CASSPPGSGGRTEAFF. As DNA, the CDR3 is TGTGCCAGCTCACCACCGGGGTCAGGGGGTCGGACTGAAGCTTTCTTT.

V gene TRBV12-3 or TRBV12-4 combines with J gene TRBJ1-3; no reliable D call. Trimming took off 2 bases at V and 3 bases at J, with 5 bases between the two ends. The CDR3 totals 13 residues. The CDR3 nucleotides are TGTGCCAGCAGTTTACTCGATGGAAACACCATATATTTT. Residues: CASSLLDGNTIYF.

This sequence joins TRBV9 and TRBJ1-1, with D unclear. Germline values: CDR1 SGDLS, CDR2 YYNGEE. This CDR3 comprises 17 residues. V was cut by 4 bases and J by 1 base, with 20 bases left in between. The CDR3 nucleotides read TGTGCCAGCAGCCCCCTCTTTTTTGGTGAGAGGAACACTGAAGCTTTCTTT. This codes for CASSPLFFGERNTEAFF.

This sequence joins TRBV3-1 (or the pseudogene TRBV3-2) and TRBJ2-3; D possibly corresponds to TRBD1 (5 bases). Trimming pared 3 bases from V and 2 bases from J, leaving 9 bases between. Germline V gene sequence: CDR1 LGHDT, CDR2 YNNKEL (reference sequence). This CDR3 spans 14 amino acids. CDR3 protein: CASSQGQPTDTQYF. The CDR3 DNA follows: TGTGCCAGCAGCCAGGGGCAACCCACAGATACGCAGTATTTT.